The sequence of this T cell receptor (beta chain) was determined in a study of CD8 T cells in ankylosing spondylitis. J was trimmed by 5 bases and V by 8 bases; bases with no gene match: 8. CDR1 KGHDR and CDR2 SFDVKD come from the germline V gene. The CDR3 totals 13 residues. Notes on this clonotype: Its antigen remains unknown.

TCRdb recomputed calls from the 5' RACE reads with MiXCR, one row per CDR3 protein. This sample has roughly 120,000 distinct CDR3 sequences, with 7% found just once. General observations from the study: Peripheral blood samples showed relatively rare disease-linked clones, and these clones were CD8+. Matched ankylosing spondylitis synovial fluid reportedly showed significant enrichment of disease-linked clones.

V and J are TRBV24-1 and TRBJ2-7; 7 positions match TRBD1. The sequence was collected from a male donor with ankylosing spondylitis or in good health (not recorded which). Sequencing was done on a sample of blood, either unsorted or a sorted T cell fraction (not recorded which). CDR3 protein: CATILQGYHEQYF. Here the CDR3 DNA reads TGTGCCACCATCCTACAGGGGTACCACGAGCAGTACTTC.